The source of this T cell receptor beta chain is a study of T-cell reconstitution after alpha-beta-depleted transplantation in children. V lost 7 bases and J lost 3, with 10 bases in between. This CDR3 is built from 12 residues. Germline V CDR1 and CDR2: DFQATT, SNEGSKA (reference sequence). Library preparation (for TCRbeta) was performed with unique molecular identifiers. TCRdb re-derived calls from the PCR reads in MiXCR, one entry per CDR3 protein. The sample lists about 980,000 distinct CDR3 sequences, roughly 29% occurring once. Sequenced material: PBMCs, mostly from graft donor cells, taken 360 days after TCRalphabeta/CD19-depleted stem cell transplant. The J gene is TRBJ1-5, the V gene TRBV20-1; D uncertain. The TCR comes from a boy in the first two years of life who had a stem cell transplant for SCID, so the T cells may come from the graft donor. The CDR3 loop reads CSVGSLNQPQHF. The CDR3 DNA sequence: TGCAGTGTAGGAAGCCTCAATCAGCCCCAGCATTTT.